This TCR beta chain originates from a study of cytomegalovirus exposure and HLA in healthy donors. About this clone itself: Its antigen is not known.

The study, taken as a whole, reports: Per a later analysis, 15,000 to 20,000 TCR beta sequences showed association with HLA alleles at 0.05 false discovery rate. Most TCR sequences proved rare, with some public TCRs found in many donors. On later analysis, the bulk of CMV-associated TCR beta chains appeared to be HLA-restricted.

Donors counted as nominally healthy when sampled, yet unrecorded immune exposures were likely. It was with 60 Vbeta and 13 Jbeta primers that the PCR ran. Data came from immunoSEQ multiplex PCR; TCRdb stores just in-frame clones and leaves some out. The sample lists approximately 160,000 clones, around 85% occurring once. The source of this sequence is a human donor in good health. Sequencing was carried out using PBMCs.

The CDR3 DNA reads as TGCGCCAGCAGCCGAAGATTAAGACTAGCGGGGGGCCAAGAGACCCAGTACTTC. Residues: CASSRRLRLAGGQETQYF. The chain carries TRBV4-3 and TRBJ2-5; TRBD2 agrees at 13 bases. In germline, CDR1 is LGHNA, CDR2 YSLEER. There are 18 residues in the CDR3. The V gene end was trimmed by 4 bases and the J gene end by 1 base; junction bases not matched to a gene: 9.